Sequencing of this T cell receptor (beta chain) was carried out in a study of blood T cells in healthy people across ages (dated by TCRdb to between 2015 and 2016). As for the study more broadly: In model experiments, template switching captured about one uniquely barcoded TCR beta cDNA molecule for every two T cells. To track age-related changes in TCR beta repertoire diversity, the study relied on deep sequencing normalized with unique cDNA molecular identifiers. To avoid experimental bias, donors of different ages were randomly spread across the sequencing lanes. Two additional independent replicas of 1 million unique cDNA reads from the same blood draw were analyzed for two donors (one aged 18 to 30 and one aged 80 or older). Donors were grouped into four age groups: young (average roughly 15 years), middle-aged (39), aged (62) and long-lived (about 89). Broader findings and caveats from the paper: Compared with the aged group, the long-lived group had more naive CD4+ T cells, fewer expanded clones and increased TCR diversity, a pattern suggesting age selection. Observed TCR beta diversity correlated strongly with the percentage of naive T cells measured by flow cytometry. Estimates of total diversity based on one million sequenced T cells were regarded as lower bounds and as underestimates. Observed TCR beta diversity per million T cells fell roughly linearly with age, and a significant reduction was already apparent by age approximately 41. Bulk unsorted PBMC profiling prevented conclusive comparison of naive and antigen-experienced compartments. The CMV infection status of donors was not known, potentially confounding age-related changes in expanded clonotypes.

Donors were roughly 40 systemically healthy Caucasian individuals from Russia aged roughly 6 to 95 years. Around 10 milliliters of peripheral blood were collected from each donor into EDTA-treated Vacutainer tubes. Ficoll-Paque density-gradient centrifugation was used to isolate PBMCs, with at least 6.5 million per sample. Trizol reagent was used to extract total RNA from PBMCs, with at least 6 micrograms per sample. For every donor, an aliquot of PBMCs went through flow cytometry to measure the percentages of naive CD45RAhigh/CD27high T cells. The germline V gene gives CDR1 as SQVTM and CDR2 as ANQGSEA. The CDR3 holds 12 amino acids from the cysteine to the phenylalanine. Left in the record is the CDR3 DNA by itself, 36 bases read in frame from the first base. V is clipped by 4 bases and J by 0 bases, and the sequence between their germline boundaries is 6 bases long. Libraries were made using 5' RACE. These reads were obtained on an Illumina HiSeq 2500. A second PCR of roughly 6 to 12 cycles was performed with a sample-barcoded 5' primer and a J-beta primer mix. A template-switch 5' adaptor carrying 12 random nucleotides introduced a unique molecular identifier onto each TCR beta cDNA molecule. Each sample yielded at least 3 million CDR3-containing paired-end reads. All of the RNA was converted into first-strand cDNA using the Mint cDNA synthesis kit, with a TRBC-specific oligonucleotide serving as the primer. After uracil-DNA glycosylase treatment, a first 18-cycle PCR used universal primers M1SS and BC2_uni_R on all cDNA. In the original analysis: Normalization of each sample was performed by random selection of 1 million high-quality reads, each carrying a distinct molecular identifier. Reads with shared molecular identifiers were discarded instead of being binned into consensus sequences. MiTCR, run with a Q25 quality threshold and the strictest error-elimination algorithm, handled CDR3 identification, clonotype clustering and error correction. A nonparametric unseen species model with Euler transformation was used to estimate lower-bound total TCR beta diversity. The public reads were reprocessed in TCRdb via fastp at Q25 and MiXCR, keeping in-frame beta chains. Each record represents a unique CDR3 protein, reported with the most common genes and DNA among its rows. TCRdb, rather than the study authors, made the V and J calls. In this sample the table shows about 670,000 distinct CDR3 sequences, about 50% of which occur a single time. The top ten clonotypes cover approximately 15% of the sample.

The table lists this clonotype with many counts. Its antigen is still unknown. It has no much larger one-base neighbor in the sample; base qualities were not kept. The clonotype comes from a woman older than 75 in good health. The rearranged chain carries TRBV29-1 and TRBJ1-2; the D gene cannot be named for sure. The sequenced material came from blood. The CDR3 sequence is CSVVGANYGYTF. At the DNA level, the sequence is TGCAGCGTTGTCGGTGCTAACTATGGCTACACCTTC.